The entry that follows covers one TCR beta chain sequence. This CDR3 contains 14 residues. Trimming at V came to 5 bases and at J to 4 bases, leaving 6 bases not matched to a gene. Per germline, CDR1 MNHEY and CDR2 SMNVEV (reference sequence). This sample is drawn from a study of OX40 agonist ivuxolimab in advanced cancers. TCRdb keeps only in-frame clones here, not all; method: immunoSEQ multiplex PCR. The sample gives about 92,000 clones, about 84% of which show up once; roughly 6% is in the top ten. Sample: CD4+ or CD8+ T cells sorted from blood, taken in a trial of the OX40 agonist ivuxolimab. The TCR was taken from an adult with an advanced solid tumor such as melanoma, head and neck, liver or kidney cancer. V and J are TRBV27 and TRBJ1-2; 8 nucleotides line up with TRBD1. This CDR3 is CASSRDRSSYGYTF. DNA for the CDR3: TGTGCCAGCAGTCGGGACAGGTCGTCCTATGGCTACACCTTC.